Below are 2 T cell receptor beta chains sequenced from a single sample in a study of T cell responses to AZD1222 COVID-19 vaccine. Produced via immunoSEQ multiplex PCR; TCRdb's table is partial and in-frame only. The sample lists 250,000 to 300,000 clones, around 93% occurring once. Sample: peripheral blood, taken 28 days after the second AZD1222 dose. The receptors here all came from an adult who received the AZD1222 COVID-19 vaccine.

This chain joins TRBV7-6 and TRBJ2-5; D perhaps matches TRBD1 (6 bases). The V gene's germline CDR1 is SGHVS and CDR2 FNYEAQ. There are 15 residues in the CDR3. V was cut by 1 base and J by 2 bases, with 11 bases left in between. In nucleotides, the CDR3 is TGTGCCAGCAGCTTAGTGGGGACACTACAAGAGACCCAGTACTTC. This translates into CASSLVGTLQETQYF.

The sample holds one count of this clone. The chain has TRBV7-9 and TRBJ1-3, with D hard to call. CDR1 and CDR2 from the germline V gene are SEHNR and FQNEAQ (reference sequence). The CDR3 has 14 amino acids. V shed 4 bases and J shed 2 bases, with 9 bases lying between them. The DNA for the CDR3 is TGTGCCAGCAGCTCGGAGGTCCCTGGAAACACCATATATTTT. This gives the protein CASSSEVPGNTIYF.